The sample holds many counts of the clone carrying this TCR beta chain. Antigen unknown. Thyroid surgery was preceded by no treatment in any patient. This specimen belongs to a study of metastatic and nonmetastatic thyroid tumors. Study in general: It was across blood and tumor or nodule tissue from malignant and benign thyroid patients that repertoires were compared.

Whole-study results and caveats: Compared with benign nodules, malignant thyroid tumors were reported to have significantly higher TCR beta diversity in both blood and tumor.

In the study's own analysis: Clinicopathological groups of papillary thyroid cancer showed CDR3 differences that were used to build a distant-metastasis classifier. TCRdb re-analyzed the PCR reads using MiXCR. The V and J calls and clone size come from TCRdb's table, not from the authors' own analysis. The sample shows about 69,000 clones, 11% to 15% of them seen only once. CDR1 and CDR2 from the germline V gene are SGDLS and YYNGEE. The CDR3 length is 15 residues. Trimming stripped 1 base from V and 0 bases from J, with 8 bases between. The TCR was taken from a male donor with papillary thyroid cancer or a benign thyroid nodule (not recorded which). Some clones in this sample may be carry-over from other donors' samples. This sequence joins TRBV9 and TRBJ1-3; D remains unclear. The specimen sequenced was blood. Here the CDR3 reads CASSVQAYSGNTIYF. The DNA of the CDR3 is TGTGCCAGCAGCGTACAGGCGTACTCTGGAAACACCATATATTTT. The complete variable domain, with remaining parts taken from reference TRBV9 and TRBJ1-3, reads DSGVTQTPKHLITATGQRVTLRCSPRSGDLSVYWYQQSLDQGLQFLIQYYNGEERAKGNILERFSAQQFPDLHSELNLSSLELGDSALYFCASSVQAYSGNTIYFGEGSWLTVV.